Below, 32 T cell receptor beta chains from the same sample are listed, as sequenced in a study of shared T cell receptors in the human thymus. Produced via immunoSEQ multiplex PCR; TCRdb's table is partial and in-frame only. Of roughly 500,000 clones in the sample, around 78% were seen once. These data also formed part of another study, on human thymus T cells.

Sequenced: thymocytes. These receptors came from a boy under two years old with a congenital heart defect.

The CDR3 coding sequence is TGTGCCAGCAGCAGAGCGGTAAGCTCCTACGAGCAGTACTTC. Translated, it gives CASSRAVSSYEQYF. The chain recombines TRBV7-9 with TRBJ2-7, with D possibly TRBD2 on 5 matching bases. The germline V gene encodes CDR1 SEHNR and CDR2 FQNEAQ (reference sequence). This CDR3 is 14 amino acids long. V dropped 5 bases and J dropped 0 bases, with 11 bases sitting between them.

Here the CDR3 DNA reads TGCGCCAGCAGCCCGACAGGGGGCCCCACAGATACGCAGTATTTT. The encoded protein is CASSPTGGPTDTQYF. This chain uses TRBV5-1 with TRBJ2-3; TRBD1 matches 10 bases. V was clipped by 4 bases and J by 2 bases; unmatched bases: 4. Germline CDR1 reads SGHRS; CDR2 reads YFSETQ. The CDR3 has 15 residues.

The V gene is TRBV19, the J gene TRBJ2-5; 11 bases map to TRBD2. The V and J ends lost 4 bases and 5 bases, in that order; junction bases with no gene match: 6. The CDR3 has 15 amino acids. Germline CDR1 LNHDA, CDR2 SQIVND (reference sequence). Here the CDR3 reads CASSKLAGAGETQYF. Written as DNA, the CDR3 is TGTGCCAGTAGTAAACTAGCGGGAGCAGGGGAGACCCAGTACTTC.

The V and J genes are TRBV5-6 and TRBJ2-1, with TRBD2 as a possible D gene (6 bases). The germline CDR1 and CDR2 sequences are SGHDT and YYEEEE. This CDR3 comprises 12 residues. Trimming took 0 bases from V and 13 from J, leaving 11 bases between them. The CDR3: CASSLGLASQFF. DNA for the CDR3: TGTGCCAGCAGCTTGGGGCTAGCGAGTCAGTTCTTC.

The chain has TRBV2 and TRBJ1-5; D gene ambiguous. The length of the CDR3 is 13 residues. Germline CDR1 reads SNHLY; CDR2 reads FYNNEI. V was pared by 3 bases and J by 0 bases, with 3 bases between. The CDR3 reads CASSDYSNQPQHF. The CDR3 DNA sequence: TGTGCCAGCAGTGACTATAGCAATCAGCCCCAGCATTTT.

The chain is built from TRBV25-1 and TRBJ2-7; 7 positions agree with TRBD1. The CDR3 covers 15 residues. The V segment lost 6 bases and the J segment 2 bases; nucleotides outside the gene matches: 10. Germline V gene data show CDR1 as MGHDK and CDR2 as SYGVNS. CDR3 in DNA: TGTGCCAGCAGGGCACTGACAGGGTTTCCCTACGAGCAGTACTTC. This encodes CASRALTGFPYEQYF.

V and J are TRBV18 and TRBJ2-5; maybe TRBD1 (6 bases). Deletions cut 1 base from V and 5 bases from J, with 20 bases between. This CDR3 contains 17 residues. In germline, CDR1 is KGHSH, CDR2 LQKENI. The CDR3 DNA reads TGTGCCAGCTCACCACAACCGGCAGGGGCAACCGGTGAGACCCAGTACTTC. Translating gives CASSPQPAGATGETQYF.

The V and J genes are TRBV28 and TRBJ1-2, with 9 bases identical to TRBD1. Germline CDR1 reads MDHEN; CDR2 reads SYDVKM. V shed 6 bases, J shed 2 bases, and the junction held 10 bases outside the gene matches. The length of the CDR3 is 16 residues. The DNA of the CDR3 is TGTGCCAGCAGCCCCCGGGACAGGGACACCAACTATGGCTACACCTTC. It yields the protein CASSPRDRDTNYGYTF.

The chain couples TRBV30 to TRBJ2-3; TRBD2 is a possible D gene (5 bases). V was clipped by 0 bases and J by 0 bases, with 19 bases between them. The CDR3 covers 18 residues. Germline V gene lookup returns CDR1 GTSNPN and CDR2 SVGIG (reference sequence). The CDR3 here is CAWSVLGARGDSTDTQYF. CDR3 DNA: TGTGCCTGGAGTGTACTAGGCGCTAGAGGCGACAGCACAGATACGCAGTATTTT.

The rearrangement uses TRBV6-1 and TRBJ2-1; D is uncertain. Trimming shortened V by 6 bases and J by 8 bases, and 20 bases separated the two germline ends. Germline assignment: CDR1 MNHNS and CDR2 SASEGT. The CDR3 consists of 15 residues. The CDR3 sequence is CASSLTPSTAHEQFF. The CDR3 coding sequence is TGTGCCAGCAGCTTGACTCCCAGCACCGCACATGAGCAGTTCTTC.

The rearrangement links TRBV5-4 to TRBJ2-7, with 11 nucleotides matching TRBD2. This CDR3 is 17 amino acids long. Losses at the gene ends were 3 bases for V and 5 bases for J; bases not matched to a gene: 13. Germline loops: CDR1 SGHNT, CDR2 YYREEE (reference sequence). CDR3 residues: CASSYRTSGSRNHEQYF. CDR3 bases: TGTGCCAGCAGCTATCGTACTAGCGGGAGTAGGAACCACGAGCAGTACTTC.

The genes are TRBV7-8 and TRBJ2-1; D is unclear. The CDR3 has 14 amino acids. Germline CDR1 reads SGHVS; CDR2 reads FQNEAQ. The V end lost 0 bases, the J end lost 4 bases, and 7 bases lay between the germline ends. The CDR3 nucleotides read TGTGCCAGCAGCTTAGCCCAGAAGTACAATGAGCAGTTCTTC. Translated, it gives CASSLAQKYNEQFF. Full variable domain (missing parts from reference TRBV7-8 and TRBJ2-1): GAGVSQSPRYKVAKRGQDVALRCDPISGHVSLFWYQQALGQGPEFLTYFQNEAQLDKSGLPSDRFFAERPEGSVSTLKIQRTQQEDSAVYLCASSLAQKYNEQFFGPGTRLTVL.

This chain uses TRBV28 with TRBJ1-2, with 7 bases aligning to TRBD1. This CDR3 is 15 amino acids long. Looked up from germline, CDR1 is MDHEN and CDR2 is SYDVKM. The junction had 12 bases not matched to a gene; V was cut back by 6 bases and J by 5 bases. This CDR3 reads CASRLRDREPYGYTF. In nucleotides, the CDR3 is TGTGCCAGCAGACTCCGGGACAGAGAACCTTATGGCTACACCTTC.

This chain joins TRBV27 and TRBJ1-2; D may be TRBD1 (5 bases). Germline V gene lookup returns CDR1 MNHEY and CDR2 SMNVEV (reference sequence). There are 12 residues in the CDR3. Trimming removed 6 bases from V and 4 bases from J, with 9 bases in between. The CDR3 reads CASRDTFYGYTF. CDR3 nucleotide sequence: TGTGCCAGCAGGGACACGTTCTATGGCTACACCTTC.

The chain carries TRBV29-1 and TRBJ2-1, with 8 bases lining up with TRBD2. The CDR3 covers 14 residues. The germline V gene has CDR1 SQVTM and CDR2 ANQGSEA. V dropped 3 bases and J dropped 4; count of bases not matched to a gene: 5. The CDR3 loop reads CSVEGGRRYNEQFF. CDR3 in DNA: TGCAGCGTTGAGGGCGGGAGGCGTTACAATGAGCAGTTCTTC.

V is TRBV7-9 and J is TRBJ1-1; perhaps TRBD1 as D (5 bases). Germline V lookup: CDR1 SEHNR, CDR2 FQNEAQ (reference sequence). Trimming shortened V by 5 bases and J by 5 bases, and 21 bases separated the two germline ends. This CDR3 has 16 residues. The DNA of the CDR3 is TGTGCCAGCAGCCCAAGGGGACGGAGGGTGGGGACTGAAGCTTTCTTT. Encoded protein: CASSPRGRRVGTEAFF.

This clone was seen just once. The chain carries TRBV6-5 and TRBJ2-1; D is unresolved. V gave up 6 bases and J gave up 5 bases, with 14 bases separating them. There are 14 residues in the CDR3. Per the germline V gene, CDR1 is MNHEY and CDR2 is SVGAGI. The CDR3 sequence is CASRGFRLNNEQFF. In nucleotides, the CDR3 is TGTGCCAGCAGGGGCTTCAGGTTGAACAATGAGCAGTTCTTC.

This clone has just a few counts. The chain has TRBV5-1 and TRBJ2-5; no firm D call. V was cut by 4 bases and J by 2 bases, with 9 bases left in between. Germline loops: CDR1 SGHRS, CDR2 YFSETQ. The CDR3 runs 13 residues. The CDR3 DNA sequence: TGCGCCAGCAGCGCCTGGCCTCAAGAGACCCAGTACTTC. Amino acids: CASSAWPQETQYF.

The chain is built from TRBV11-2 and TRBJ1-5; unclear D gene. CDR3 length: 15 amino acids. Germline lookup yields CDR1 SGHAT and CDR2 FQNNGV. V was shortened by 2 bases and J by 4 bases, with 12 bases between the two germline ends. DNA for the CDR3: TGTGCCAGCAGCTTATCAGCGGGGTGGAATCAGCCCCAGCATTTT. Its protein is CASSLSAGWNQPQHF.

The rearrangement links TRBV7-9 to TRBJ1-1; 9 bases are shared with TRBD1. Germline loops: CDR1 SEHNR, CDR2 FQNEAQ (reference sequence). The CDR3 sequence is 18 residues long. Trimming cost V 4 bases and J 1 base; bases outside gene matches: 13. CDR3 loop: CASSSQKGTGLGNTEAFF. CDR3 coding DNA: TGTGCCAGCAGCTCCCAGAAAGGGACAGGGTTAGGGAACACTGAAGCTTTCTTT.

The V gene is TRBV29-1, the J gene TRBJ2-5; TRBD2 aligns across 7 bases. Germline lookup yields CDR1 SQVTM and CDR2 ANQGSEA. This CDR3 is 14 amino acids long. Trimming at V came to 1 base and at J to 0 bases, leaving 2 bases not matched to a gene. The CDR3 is CSVEGGGNQETQYF. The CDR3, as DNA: TGCAGCGTTGAAGGGGGGGGAAACCAAGAGACCCAGTACTTC.

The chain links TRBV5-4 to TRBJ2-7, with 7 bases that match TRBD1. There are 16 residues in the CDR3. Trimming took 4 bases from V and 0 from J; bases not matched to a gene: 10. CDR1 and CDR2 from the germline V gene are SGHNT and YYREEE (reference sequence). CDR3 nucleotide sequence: TGTGCCAGCAGCCTCCGGGACAGCCCCGGCTCCTACGAGCAGTACTTC. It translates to CASSLRDSPGSYEQYF.

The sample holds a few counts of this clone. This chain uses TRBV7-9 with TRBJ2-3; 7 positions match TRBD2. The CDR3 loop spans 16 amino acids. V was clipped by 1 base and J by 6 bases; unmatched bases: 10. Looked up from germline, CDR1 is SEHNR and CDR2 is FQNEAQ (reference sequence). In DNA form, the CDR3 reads TGTGCCAGCAGCTTAGTTGTGGGAGGGCCGGGGGATACGCAGTATTTT. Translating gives CASSLVVGGPGDTQYF.

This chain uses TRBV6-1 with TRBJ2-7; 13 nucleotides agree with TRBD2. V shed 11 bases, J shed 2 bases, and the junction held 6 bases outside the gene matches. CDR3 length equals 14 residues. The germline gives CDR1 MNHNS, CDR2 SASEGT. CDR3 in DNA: TGTGCCGGTGCCGGGACTAGCGGGACCTACGAGCAGTACTTC. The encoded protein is CAGAGTSGTYEQYF.

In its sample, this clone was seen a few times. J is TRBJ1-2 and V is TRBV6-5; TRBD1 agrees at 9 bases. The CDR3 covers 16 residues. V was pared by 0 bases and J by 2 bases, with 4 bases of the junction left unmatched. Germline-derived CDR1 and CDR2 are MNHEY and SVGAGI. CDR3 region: CASSYSGQGQNYGYTF. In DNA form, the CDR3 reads TGTGCCAGCAGTTACTCAGGACAGGGGCAAAACTATGGCTACACCTTC.

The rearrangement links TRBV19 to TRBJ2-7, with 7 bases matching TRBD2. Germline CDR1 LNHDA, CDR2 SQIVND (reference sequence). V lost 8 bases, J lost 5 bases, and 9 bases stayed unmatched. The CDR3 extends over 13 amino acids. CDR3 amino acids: CASSGTTGHEQYF. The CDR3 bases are TGTGCCAGTTCCGGGACTACAGGCCACGAGCAGTACTTC. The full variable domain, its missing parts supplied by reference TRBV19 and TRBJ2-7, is DGGITQSPKYLFRKEGQNVTLSCEQNLNHDAMYWYRQDPGQGLRLIYYSQIVNDFQKGDIAEGYSVSREKKESFPLTVTSAQKNPTAFYLCASSGTTGHEQYFGPGTRLTVT.

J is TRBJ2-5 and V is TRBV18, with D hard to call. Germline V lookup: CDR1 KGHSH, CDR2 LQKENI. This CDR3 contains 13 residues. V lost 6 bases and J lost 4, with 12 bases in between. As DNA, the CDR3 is TGTGCCAGCTCTAGGCGCGGCGTAGAGACCCAGTACTTC. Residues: CASSRRGVETQYF.

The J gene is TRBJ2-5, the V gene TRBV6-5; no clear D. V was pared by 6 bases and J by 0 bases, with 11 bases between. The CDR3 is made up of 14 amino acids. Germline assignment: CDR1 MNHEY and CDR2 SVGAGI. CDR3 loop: CASSELGNQETQYF. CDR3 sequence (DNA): TGTGCCAGCAGCGAGCTAGGAAACCAAGAGACCCAGTACTTC.

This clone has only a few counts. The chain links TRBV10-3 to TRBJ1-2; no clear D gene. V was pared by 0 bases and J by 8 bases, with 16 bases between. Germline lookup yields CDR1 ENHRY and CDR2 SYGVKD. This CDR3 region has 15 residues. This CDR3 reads CAISESLEDSEGYTF. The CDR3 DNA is TGTGCCATCAGTGAGTCGCTCGAGGATTCGGAAGGCTACACCTTC.

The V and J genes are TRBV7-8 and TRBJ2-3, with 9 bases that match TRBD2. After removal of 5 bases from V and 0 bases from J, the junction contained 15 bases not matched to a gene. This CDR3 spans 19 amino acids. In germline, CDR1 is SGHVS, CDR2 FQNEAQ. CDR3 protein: CASSPRGSGSWLSTDTQYF. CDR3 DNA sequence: TGTGCCAGCAGCCCCCGGGGTAGCGGGAGTTGGTTAAGCACAGATACGCAGTATTTT.

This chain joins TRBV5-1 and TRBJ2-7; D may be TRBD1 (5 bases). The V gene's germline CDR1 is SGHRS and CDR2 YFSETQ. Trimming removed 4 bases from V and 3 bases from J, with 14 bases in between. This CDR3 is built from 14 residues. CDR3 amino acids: CASSPSSDSYEQYF. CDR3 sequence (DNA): TGCGCCAGCAGCCCCTCTTCAGACAGCTACGAGCAGTACTTC. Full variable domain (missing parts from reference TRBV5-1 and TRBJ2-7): KAGVTQTPRYLIKTRGQQVTLSCSPISGHRSVSWYQQTPGQGLQFLFEYFSETQRNKGNFPGRFSGRQFSNSRSEMNVSTLELGDSALYLCASSPSSDSYEQYFGPGTRLTVT.

The CDR3 reads CASSIGLADQETQYF. CDR3 nucleotide sequence: TGTGCCAGTAGTATAGGCCTAGCGGACCAAGAGACCCAGTACTTC. The genes are TRBV19 and TRBJ2-5, with 7 bases lining up with TRBD2. V dropped 1 base and J dropped 0; count of bases not matched to a gene: 2. The germline gives CDR1 LNHDA, CDR2 SQIVND (reference sequence). The CDR3 covers 15 residues.